A selection of T cell receptor beta chains follows, all from one sample in a study of blood T cells in healthy people across ages. TCRdb itself ran the 5' RACE reads through MiXCR, one entry per CDR3 protein. The sample includes 550,000 to 650,000 distinct CDR3 sequences, about 27% of them seen just once. The same sample was also used in a study of T cells of mothers and their children.

Sequencing used blood. The receptors shown here come from a boy aged 2-15 years in good health. Both conserved end residues are part of each CDR3. The D gene is left open where the match is weak. The size of a clone is reported for some rows only, either as once, few or many, or as a class for expanded clones.

CASSLGQANEQFF	TGTGCCAGCAGCTTAGGCCAGGCCAATGAGCAGTTCTTC	-	TRBV11-3	TRBJ2-1	-
CASSWQGPNTEAFF	TGTGCCAGCAGTTGGCAGGGCCCAAACACTGAAGCTTTCTTT	-	TRBV12-3/TRBV12-4	TRBJ1-1	-
CASISRWGSGETQYF	TGCGCCAGCATCTCCAGGTGGGGTAGCGGAGAGACCCAGTACTTC	-	TRBV10-2	TRBJ2-5	few
CASSLEYGTFAYEQYF	TGTGCCAGCAGCTTGGAGTACGGGACTTTTGCCTACGAGCAGTACTTC	-	TRBV5-5	TRBJ2-7	few
CASTPGAGYGYTF	TGTGCCAGCACCCCCGGGGCAGGGTATGGCTACACCTTC	-	TRBV6-5	TRBJ1-2	-
CSAREGLGQETQYF	TGCAGTGCTAGGGAGGGCCTGGGTCAAGAGACCCAGTACTTC	-	TRBV20-1	TRBJ2-5	-
CASSSSGGETQYF	TGTGCCAGCAGTTCTAGCGGGGGAGAGACCCAGTACTTC	TRBD2	TRBV7-3	TRBJ2-5	many
CASSATGNLQETQYF	TGTGCCAGCAGCGCTACAGGGAATCTTCAAGAGACCCAGTACTTC	-	TRBV9	TRBJ2-5	-
CASSPVGEETQYF	TGTGCCAGCAGCCCGGTGGGCGAGGAGACCCAGTACTTC	-	TRBV9	TRBJ2-5	-
CATSIDRGSSTDTQYF	TGTGCCACCAGCATTGACAGGGGGTCAAGCACAGATACGCAGTATTTT	TRBD1	TRBV15	TRBJ2-3	-
CASSITREDEQYF	TGTGCCAGCAGCATAACGAGGGAGGACGAGCAGTACTTC	-	TRBV7-2	TRBJ2-7	-
CASSLDPLFQSPLHF	TGTGCCAGCAGTTTAGACCCTCTTTTCCAATCACCCCTCCACTTT	-	TRBV12-3/TRBV12-4	TRBJ1-6	-
CAREGRHNQPQHF	TGTGCCAGGGAGGGACGGCACAATCAGCCCCAGCATTTT	-	TRBV2	TRBJ1-5	-
CASSNTGVGYTF	TGTGCCAGCAGTAACACAGGGGTCGGCTACACCTTC	TRBD1	TRBV6-6	TRBJ1-2	few
CASRPETSPHNEQFF	TGTGCCAGCAGGCCAGAGACTAGCCCGCACAATGAGCAGTTCTTC	TRBD2	TRBV2	TRBJ2-1	few
CASSLAGLAGGLDEQFF	TGTGCCAGCAGCTTGGCTGGACTAGCGGGGGGGCTTGATGAGCAGTTCTTC	TRBD2	TRBV7-9	TRBJ2-1	-
CSASFGGSNYGYTF	TGCAGTGCTAGTTTCGGGGGCTCTAACTATGGCTACACCTTC	-	TRBV20-1	TRBJ1-2	few
CASSPPRTSGTDTQYF	TGTGCCAGCAGTCCACCTCGGACTAGCGGGACTGATACGCAGTATTTT	TRBD2	TRBV12-3/TRBV12-4	TRBJ2-3	few
CASEQGASGNTIYF	TGTGCCAGCGAACAGGGGGCCTCTGGAAACACCATATATTTT	TRBD1	TRBV12-3/TRBV12-4	TRBJ1-3	few
CASRPGLLLYEQYF	TGTGCCAGCAGACCGGGACTACTACTCTACGAGCAGTACTTC	TRBD2	TRBV28	TRBJ2-7	few
CASSYGTASYNEQFF	TGTGCCAGCAGTTACGGGACAGCCTCCTACAATGAGCAGTTCTTC	TRBD1	TRBV6-2/TRBV6-3	TRBJ2-1	few
CASRLSGLDYEQYF	TGTGCCAGCCGCCTTTCGGGACTAGACTACGAGCAGTACTTC	TRBD2	TRBV7-9	TRBJ2-7	few
CSAIPTGLNTEAFF	TGCAGTGCTATCCCAACGGGGCTCAACACTGAAGCTTTCTTT	-	TRBV20-1	TRBJ1-1	-
CASSMSGGYNEQFF	TGCGCCAGCAGTATGAGCGGGGGATACAATGAGCAGTTCTTC	TRBD2	TRBV5-1	TRBJ2-1	-
CSARALWGAGGYTF	TGCAGTGCTAGAGCTCTGTGGGGTGCGGGTGGCTACACCTTC	-	TRBV20-1	TRBJ1-2	-
CASSEGLRRPLSYEQYF	TGTGCCAGCAGTGAAGGGTTGCGGAGGCCCCTGTCCTACGAGCAGTACTTC	-	TRBV6-1	TRBJ2-7	-
CASSIAGPKYEQYF	TGTGCCAGCAGTATAGCGGGGCCCAAGTACGAGCAGTACTTC	TRBD2	TRBV6-5	TRBJ2-7	few
CASSLWSLFGDEAFF	TGTGCCAGCAGTTTATGGTCCCTTTTTGGGGATGAAGCTTTCTTT	-	TRBV28	TRBJ1-1	-
CASSLVGNSGNTIYF	TGCGCCAGCAGCTTGGTTGGGAACTCTGGAAACACCATATATTTT	-	TRBV5-1	TRBJ1-3	-
CASSYPGTLQETQYF	TGTGCCAGCAGTTATCCCGGGACTCTGCAAGAGACCCAGTACTTC	-	TRBV6-2/TRBV6-3	TRBJ2-5	few
CSAQAPVAKNIQYF	TGCAGTGCTCAGGCCCCCGTAGCCAAAAACATTCAGTACTTC	-	TRBV20-1	TRBJ2-4	few
CASSPAPRGLNTGELFF	TGTGCCAGCAGCCCGGCCCCCAGGGGATTGAACACCGGGGAGCTGTTTTTT	-	TRBV11-2	TRBJ2-2	-
CASSESQGFDEQFF	TGTGCCAGCAGTGAATCCCAAGGGTTCGATGAGCAGTTCTTC	-	TRBV6-1	TRBJ2-1	few
CASSERRVETKEQFF	TGTGCCAGCAGTGAACGGCGGGTGGAAACAAAGGAGCAGTTCTTC	-	TRBV2	TRBJ2-1	-
CASSQGTVGYTF	TGCGCCAGCAGCCAGGGGACGGTCGGCTACACCTTC	-	TRBV4-1	TRBJ1-2	few
CASSPINRAWDGYTF	TGTGCCAGCAGCCCGATCAACAGGGCCTGGGATGGCTACACCTTC	-	TRBV5-6	TRBJ1-2	few
CASSLRGTGVSSYNSPLHF	TGTGCCAGCAGCTTAAGGGGGACAGGTGTCTCCTCCTATAATTCACCCCTCCACTTT	TRBD1	TRBV7-2	TRBJ1-6	few
CASSFRGPTGELFF	TGTGCCAGCAGCTTCAGGGGTCCCACCGGGGAGCTGTTTTTT	-	TRBV7-9	TRBJ2-2	few
CASSALNRGSQETQYF	TGTGCCAGCAGTGCACTCAACAGGGGATCCCAAGAGACCCAGTACTTC	TRBD1	TRBV6-4	TRBJ2-5	-
CASSQEIPLAGYSYEQYF	TGTGCCAGCAGCCAAGAGATCCCACTAGCGGGCTACTCCTACGAGCAGTACTTC	TRBD2	TRBV3-1	TRBJ2-7	few
CASSYPGTSHNEQFF	TGTGCCAGCAGTTACCCCGGGACTAGCCACAATGAGCAGTTCTTC	TRBD2	TRBV12-3/TRBV12-4	TRBJ2-1	few
CSANRVANYGYTF	TGCAGTGCTAATCGAGTTGCTAACTATGGCTACACCTTC	-	TRBV20-1	TRBJ1-2	few
CASSLEGVGANVLTF	TGTGCCAGCAGCTTAGAAGGGGTGGGGGCCAACGTCCTGACTTTC	-	TRBV5-1	TRBJ2-6	few
CASKWSAASNTEAFF	TGTGCCAGTAAGTGGTCGGCAGCGAGCAACACTGAAGCTTTCTTT	-	TRBV19	TRBJ1-1	-
CASSFSGGMYQETQYF	TGTGCCAGCAGCTTCAGCGGGGGCATGTACCAAGAGACCCAGTACTTC	TRBD2	TRBV7-8	TRBJ2-5	-
CSARDPRGPSVDTQYF	TGCAGTGCTAGAGATCCGCGGGGGCCATCTGTCGATACGCAGTATTTT	-	TRBV20-1	TRBJ2-3	-
CSAPHRGNYPYTDTQYF	TGCAGTGCACCCCACAGGGGAAACTACCCCTACACAGATACGCAGTATTTT	TRBD1	TRBV20-1	TRBJ2-3	-
CASSVEAGPSGELFF	TGTGCCAGCAGCGTAGAGGCAGGACCCTCCGGGGAGCTGTTTTTT	-	TRBV9	TRBJ2-2	few
CASSQSGYGYTF	TGTGCCAGCAGCCAATCGGGATATGGCTACACCTTC	-	TRBV14	TRBJ1-2	few